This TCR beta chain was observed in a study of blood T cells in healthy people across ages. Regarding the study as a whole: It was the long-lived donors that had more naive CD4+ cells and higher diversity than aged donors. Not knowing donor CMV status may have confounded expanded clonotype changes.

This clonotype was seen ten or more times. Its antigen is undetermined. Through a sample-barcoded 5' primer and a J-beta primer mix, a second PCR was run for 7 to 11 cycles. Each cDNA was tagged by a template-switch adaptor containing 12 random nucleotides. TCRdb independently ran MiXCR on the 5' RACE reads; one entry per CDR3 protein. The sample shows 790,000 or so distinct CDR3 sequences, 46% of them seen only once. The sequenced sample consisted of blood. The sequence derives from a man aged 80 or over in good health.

Written as DNA, the CDR3 is TGCAGCGGGGGGACAGGTAGCACAGATACGCAGTATTTT. It specifies CSGGTGSTDTQYF. The rearrangement links TRBV29-1 to TRBJ2-3; the match to TRBD1 covers 8 bases. Looked up from germline, CDR1 is SQVTM and CDR2 is ANQGSEA. This CDR3 has 13 residues. V was pared by 7 bases and J by 0 bases, with 3 bases of the junction left unmatched.